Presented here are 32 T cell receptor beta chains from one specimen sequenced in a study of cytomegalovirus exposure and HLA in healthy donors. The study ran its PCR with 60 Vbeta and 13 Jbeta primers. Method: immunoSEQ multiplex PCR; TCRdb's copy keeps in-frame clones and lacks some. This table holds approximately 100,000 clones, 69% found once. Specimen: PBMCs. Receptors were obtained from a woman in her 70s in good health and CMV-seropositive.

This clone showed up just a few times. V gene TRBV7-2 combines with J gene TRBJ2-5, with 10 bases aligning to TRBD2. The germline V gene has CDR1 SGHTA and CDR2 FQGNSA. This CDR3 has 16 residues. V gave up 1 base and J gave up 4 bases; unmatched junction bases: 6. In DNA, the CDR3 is TGTGCCAGCAGCTTAGGGAGCGGGGGGGCCAGAGAGACCCAGTACTTC. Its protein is CASSLGSGGARETQYF.

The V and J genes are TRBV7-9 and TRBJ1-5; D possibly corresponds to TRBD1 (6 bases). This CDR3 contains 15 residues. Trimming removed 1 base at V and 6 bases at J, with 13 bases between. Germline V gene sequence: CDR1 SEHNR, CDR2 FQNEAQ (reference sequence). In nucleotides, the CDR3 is TGTGCCAGCAGCTTAGGGTTTGGACAGTTTCAGCCCCAGCATTTT. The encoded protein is CASSLGFGQFQPQHF.

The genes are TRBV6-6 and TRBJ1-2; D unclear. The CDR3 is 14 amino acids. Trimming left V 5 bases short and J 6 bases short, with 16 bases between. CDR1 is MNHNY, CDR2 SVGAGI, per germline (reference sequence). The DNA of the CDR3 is TGTGCCAGCAGTACGGCCGGGAGCCTCAATGGCTACACCTTC. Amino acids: CASSTAGSLNGYTF.

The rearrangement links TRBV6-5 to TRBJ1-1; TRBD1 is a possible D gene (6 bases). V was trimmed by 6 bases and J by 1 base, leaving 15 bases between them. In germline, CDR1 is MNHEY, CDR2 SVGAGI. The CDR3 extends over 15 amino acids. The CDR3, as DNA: TGTGCCAGCAGCCCCTCGGGGGGCGCGAACACTGAAGCTTTCTTT. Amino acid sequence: CASSPSGGANTEAFF.

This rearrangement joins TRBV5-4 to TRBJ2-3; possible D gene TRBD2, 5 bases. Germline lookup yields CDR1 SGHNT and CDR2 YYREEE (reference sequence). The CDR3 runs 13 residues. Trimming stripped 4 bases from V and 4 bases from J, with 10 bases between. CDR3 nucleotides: TGTGCCAGCAGCCAGGCAGCGGCAGATACGCAGTATTTT. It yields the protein CASSQAAADTQYF. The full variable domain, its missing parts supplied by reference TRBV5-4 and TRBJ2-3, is ETGVTQSPTHLIKTRGQQVTLRCSSQSGHNTVSWYQQALGQGPQFIFQYYREEENGRGNFPPRFSGLQFPNYSSELNVNALELDDSALYLCASSQAAADTQYFGPGTRLTVL.

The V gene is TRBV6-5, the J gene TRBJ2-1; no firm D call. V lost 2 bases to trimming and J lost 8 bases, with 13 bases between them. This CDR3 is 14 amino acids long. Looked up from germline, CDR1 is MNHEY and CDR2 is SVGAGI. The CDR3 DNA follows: TGTGCCAGCAGTTACAGCTCATTGGGCGATGAGCAGTTCTTC. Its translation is CASSYSSLGDEQFF.

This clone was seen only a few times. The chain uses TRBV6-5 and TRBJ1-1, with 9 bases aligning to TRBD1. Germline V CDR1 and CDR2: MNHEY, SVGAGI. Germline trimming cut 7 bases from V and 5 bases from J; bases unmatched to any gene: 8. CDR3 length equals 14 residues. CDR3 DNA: TGTGCCAGCATCTTACAGGGGGCTCGAACTGAAGCTTTCTTT. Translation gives CASILQGARTEAFF.

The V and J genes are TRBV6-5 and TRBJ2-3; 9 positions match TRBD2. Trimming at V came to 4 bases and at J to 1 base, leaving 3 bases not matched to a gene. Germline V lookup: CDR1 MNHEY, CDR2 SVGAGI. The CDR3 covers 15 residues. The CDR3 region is CASSFRTSGTDTQYF. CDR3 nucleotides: TGTGCCAGCAGTTTCAGGACTAGCGGCACAGATACGCAGTATTTT.

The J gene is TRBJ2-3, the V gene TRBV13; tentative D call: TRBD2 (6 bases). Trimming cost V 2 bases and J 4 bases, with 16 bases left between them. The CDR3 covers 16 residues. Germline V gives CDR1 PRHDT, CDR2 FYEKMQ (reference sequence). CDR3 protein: CASSLTWRGSPDTQYF. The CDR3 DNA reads TGTGCCAGCAGCTTAACGTGGCGGGGATCCCCAGATACGCAGTATTTT.

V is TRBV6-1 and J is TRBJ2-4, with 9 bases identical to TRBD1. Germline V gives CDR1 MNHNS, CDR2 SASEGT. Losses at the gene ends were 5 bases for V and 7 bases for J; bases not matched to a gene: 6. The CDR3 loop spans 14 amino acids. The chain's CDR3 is CASSHGTGPNIQYF. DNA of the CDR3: TGTGCCAGCAGTCACGGGACAGGGCCCAACATTCAGTACTTC.

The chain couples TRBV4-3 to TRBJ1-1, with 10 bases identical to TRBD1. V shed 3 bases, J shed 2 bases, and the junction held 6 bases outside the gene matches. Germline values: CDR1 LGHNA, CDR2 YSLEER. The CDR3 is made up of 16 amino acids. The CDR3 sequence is CASSQRQGAINTEAFF. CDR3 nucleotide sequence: TGCGCCAGCAGCCAGCGACAGGGGGCGATCAACACTGAAGCTTTCTTT.

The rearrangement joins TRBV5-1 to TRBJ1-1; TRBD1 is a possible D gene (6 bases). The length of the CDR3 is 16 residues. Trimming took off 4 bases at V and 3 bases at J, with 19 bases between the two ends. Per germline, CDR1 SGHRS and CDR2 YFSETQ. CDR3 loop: CASSRGGANLYTEAFF. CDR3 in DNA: TGCGCCAGCAGCAGAGGGGGGGCTAACTTATACACTGAAGCTTTCTTT.

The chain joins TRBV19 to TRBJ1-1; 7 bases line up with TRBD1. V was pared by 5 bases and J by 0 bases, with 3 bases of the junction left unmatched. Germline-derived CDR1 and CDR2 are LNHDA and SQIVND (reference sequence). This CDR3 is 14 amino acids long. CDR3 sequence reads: CASSAGQMNTEAFF. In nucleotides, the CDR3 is TGTGCCAGTAGTGCGGGACAGATGAACACTGAAGCTTTCTTT.

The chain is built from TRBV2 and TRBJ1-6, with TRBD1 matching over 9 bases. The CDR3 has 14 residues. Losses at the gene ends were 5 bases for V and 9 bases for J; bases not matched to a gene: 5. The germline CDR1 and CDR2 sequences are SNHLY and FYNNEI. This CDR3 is CASSTGQGSSPLHF. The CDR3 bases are TGTGCCAGCAGTACCGGACAGGGGAGTTCACCCCTCCACTTT.

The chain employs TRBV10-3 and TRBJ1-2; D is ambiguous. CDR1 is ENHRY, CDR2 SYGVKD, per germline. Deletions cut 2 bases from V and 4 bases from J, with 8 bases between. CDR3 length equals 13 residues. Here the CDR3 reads CAISENEGYGYTF. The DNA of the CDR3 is TGTGCCATCAGTGAGAACGAGGGCTATGGCTACACCTTC.

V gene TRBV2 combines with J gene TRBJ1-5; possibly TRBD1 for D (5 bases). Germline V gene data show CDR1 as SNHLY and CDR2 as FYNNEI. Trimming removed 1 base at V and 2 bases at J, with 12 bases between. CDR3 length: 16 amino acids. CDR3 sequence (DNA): TGTGCCAGCAGTGAAGATCCGGGGGGGGGCAATCAGCCCCAGCATTTT. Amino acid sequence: CASSEDPGGGNQPQHF.

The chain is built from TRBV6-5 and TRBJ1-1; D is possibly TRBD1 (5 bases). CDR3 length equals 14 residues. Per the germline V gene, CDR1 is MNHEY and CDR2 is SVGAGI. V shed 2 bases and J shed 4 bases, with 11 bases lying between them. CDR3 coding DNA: TGTGCCAGCAGTTACGGGGGGTGGGGCACTGAAGCTTTCTTT. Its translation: CASSYGGWGTEAFF.

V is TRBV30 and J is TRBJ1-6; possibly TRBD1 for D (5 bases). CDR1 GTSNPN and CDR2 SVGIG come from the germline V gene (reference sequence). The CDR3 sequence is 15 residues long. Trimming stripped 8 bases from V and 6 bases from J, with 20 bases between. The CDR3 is CAGRDFLTGNSPLHF. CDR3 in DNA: TGTGCCGGACGGGACTTTCTAACGGGTAATTCACCCCTCCACTTT.

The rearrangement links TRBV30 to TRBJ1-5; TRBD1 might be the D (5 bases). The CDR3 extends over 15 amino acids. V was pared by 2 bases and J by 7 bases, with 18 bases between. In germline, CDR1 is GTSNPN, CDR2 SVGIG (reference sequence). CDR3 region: CAWSSTALRGQPQHF. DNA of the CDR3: TGTGCCTGGAGTTCCACGGCCCTCCGGGGGCAGCCCCAGCATTTT. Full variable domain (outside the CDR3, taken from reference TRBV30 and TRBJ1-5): SQTIHQWPATLVQPVGSPLSLECTVEGTSNPNLYWYRQAAGRGLQLLFYSVGIGQISSEVPQNLSASRPQDRQFILSSKKLLLSDSGFYLCAWSSTALRGQPQHFGDGTRLSIL.

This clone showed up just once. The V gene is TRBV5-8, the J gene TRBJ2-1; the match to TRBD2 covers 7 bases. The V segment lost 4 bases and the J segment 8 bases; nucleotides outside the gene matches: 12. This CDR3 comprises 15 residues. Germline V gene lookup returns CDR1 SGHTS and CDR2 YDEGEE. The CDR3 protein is CASSGGSVSGDEQFF. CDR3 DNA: TGTGCCAGCAGCGGGGGTAGCGTCAGCGGGGATGAGCAGTTCTTC.

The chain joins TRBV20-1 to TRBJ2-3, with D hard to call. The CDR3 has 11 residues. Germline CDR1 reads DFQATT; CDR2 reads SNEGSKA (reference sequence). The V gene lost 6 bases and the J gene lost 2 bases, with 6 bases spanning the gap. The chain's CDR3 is CSAPTTDTQYF. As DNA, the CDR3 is TGCAGTGCCCCTACCACAGATACGCAGTATTTT.

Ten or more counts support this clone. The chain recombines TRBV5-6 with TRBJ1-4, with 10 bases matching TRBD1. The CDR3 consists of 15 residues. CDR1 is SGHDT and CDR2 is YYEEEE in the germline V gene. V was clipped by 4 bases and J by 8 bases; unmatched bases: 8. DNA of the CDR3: TGTGCCAGCAGCAGGGCGGGACAGGGGAACGAAAAACTGTTTTTT. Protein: CASSRAGQGNEKLFF.

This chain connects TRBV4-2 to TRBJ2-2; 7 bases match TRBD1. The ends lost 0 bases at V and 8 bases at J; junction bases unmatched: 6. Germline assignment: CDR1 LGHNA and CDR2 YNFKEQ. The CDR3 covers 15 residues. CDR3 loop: CASSQDGTVAGELFF. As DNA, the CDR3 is TGTGCCAGCAGCCAAGACGGGACAGTAGCAGGGGAGCTGTTTTTT.

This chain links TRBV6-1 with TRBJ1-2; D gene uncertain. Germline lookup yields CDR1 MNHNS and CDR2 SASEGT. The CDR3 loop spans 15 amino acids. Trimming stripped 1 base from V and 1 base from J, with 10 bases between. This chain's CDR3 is CASSEGSAGNYGYTF. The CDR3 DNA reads TGTGCCAGCAGTGAAGGCAGCGCCGGTAACTATGGCTACACCTTC.

For the CDR3, the DNA is TGTGCCTGGGACCGGGGGGGGACAGATACGCAGTATTTT. Its protein product is CAWDRGGTDTQYF. The chain employs TRBV30 and TRBJ2-3, with 8 bases fitting TRBD2. Germline-derived CDR1 and CDR2 are GTSNPN and SVGIG (reference sequence). V lost 5 bases and J lost 3; bases outside the gene matches: 4. The CDR3 extends over 13 amino acids.

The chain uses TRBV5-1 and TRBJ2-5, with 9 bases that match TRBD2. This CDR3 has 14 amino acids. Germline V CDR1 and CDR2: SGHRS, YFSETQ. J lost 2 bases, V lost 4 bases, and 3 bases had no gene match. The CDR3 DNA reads TGCGCCAGCAGCCAGGGACTAGCTCAAGAGACCCAGTACTTC. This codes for CASSQGLAQETQYF.

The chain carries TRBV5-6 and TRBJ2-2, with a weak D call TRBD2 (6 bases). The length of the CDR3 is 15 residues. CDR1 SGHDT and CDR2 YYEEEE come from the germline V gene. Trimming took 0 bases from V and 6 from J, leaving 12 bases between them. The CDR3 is CASSLAPLAAGELFF. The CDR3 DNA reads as TGTGCCAGCAGCTTGGCTCCTTTAGCGGCCGGGGAGCTGTTTTTT.

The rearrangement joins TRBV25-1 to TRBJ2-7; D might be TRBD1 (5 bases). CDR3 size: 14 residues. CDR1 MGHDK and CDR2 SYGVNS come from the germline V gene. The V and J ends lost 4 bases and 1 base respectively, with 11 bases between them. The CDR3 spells CASSVGAASYEQYF. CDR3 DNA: TGTGCCAGCAGTGTAGGGGCGGCTTCCTACGAGCAGTACTTC.

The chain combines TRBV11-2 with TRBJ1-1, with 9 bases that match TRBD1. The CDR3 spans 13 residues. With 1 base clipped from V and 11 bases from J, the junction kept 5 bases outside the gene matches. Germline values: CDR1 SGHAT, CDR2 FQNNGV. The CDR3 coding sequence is TGTGCCAGCAGCTTAGGGACAGGGGTCTTTGCTTTCTTT. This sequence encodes CASSLGTGVFAFF.

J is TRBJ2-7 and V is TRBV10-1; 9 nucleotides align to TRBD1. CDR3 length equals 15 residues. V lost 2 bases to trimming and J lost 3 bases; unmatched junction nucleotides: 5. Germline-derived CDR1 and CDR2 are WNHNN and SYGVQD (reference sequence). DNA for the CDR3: TGCGCCAGCAGTGAGCTAACGACAGGGGGCTACGAGCAGTACTTC. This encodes CASSELTTGGYEQYF.

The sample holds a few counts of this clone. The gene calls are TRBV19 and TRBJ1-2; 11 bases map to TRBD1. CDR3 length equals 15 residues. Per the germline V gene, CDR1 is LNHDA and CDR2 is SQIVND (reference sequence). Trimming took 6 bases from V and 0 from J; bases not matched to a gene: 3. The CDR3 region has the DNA TGTGCCAGTAGGCGGACAGGGGGCGCTAACTATGGCTACACCTTC. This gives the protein CASRRTGGANYGYTF. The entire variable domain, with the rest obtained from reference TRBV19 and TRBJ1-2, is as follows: DGGITQSPKYLFRKEGQNVTLSCEQNLNHDAMYWYRQDPGQGLRLIYYSQIVNDFQKGDIAEGYSVSREKKESFPLTVTSAQKNPTAFYLCASRRTGGANYGYTFGSGTRLTVV.

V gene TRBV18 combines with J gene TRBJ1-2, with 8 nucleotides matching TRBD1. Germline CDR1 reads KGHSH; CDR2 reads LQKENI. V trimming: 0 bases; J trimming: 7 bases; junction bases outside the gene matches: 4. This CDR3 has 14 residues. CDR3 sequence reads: CASSPPIGTGGYTF. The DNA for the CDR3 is TGTGCCAGCTCACCACCGATCGGGACAGGTGGCTACACCTTC.